This TCR beta chain was found in a study of cytotoxic CD8 clonotypes in ibrutinib-treated CLL. Study-wide context: The patient breakdown showed approximately 11 relapsed/refractory and more than 14 treatment-naive cases, with 17 IGHV unmutated. Findings and caveats of the study: An increase in clonality occurred at ibrutinib response, followed by a return toward baseline at progression. Sustained-remission and progressing patients were not sampled at matched times. Measured clonality at baseline was greater than in age-matched healthy donors and tracked with circulating CD8+ T-cell counts.

Sequenced by immunoSEQ multiplex PCR; TCRdb stores in-frame clones only, minus some. In the table there are roughly 170,000 clones, less than 85% of which are singletons. Germline CDR1 is SNHLY and CDR2 is FYNNEI. The V and J ends lost 6 bases and 4 bases respectively, with 12 bases between them. This CDR3 is 14 amino acids long. Comment on this clone: Its antigen remains unknown.

The TCR sequence derives from a human donor with chronic lymphocytic leukemia. V is TRBV2 and J is TRBJ1-4; D not certain. The source material was PBMCs, sampled after 24 months of ibrutinib treatment. The CDR3 DNA reads TGTGCCAGCAGCTTAGGCGGGAGTAATGAAAAACTGTTTTTT. Protein sequence: CASSLGGSNEKLFF.